This TCR beta chain was recorded in a study of T-cell reconstitution after alpha-beta-depleted transplantation in children. Germline trimming cut 1 base from V and 2 bases from J; bases unmatched to any gene: 7. This CDR3 is 17 amino acids long. Germline CDR1 and CDR2: SGHRS and YFSETQ. Unique molecular identifiers featured in how the TCRbeta library was prepared. TCRdb recomputed calls from the PCR reads with MiXCR, one row per CDR3 protein. The sample contains 300,000 or so distinct CDR3 sequences, about a quarter of which appear only once. As concerns this clonotype: Its antigen is unidentified.

Study results and limitations: At one year after transplant, newly produced T cells mostly accounted for T-cell counts and diversity. The origin of alpha-beta T cells about two months after transplant was reportedly several hundred expanded graft clones. Surviving recipient cells, namely T cells and thymic progenitors, were the source of high day-60 TCRbeta diversity in some patients.

V and J are TRBV5-1 and TRBJ2-3; 10 positions match TRBD2. This receptor was obtained from a male patient younger than 18 who had a stem cell transplant for acute lymphoblastic leukemia, so the T cells may come from the graft donor. The material sequenced was PBMCs, mostly from graft donor cells, taken 180 days after TCRalphabeta/CD19-depleted stem cell transplant. CDR3 DNA sequence: TGCGCCAGCAGCTTGAGATCCCTAGCGGGGGACACAGATACGCAGTATTTT. Translated: CASSLRSLAGDTDTQYF. Drawing the rest from reference TRBV5-1 and TRBJ2-3, the complete variable domain is KAGVTQTPRYLIKTRGQQVTLSCSPISGHRSVSWYQQTPGQGLQFLFEYFSETQRNKGNFPGRFSGRQFSNSRSEMNVSTLELGDSALYLCASSLRSLAGDTDTQYFGPGTRLTVL.